What follows are 7 T cell receptor beta chains derived from one specimen sequenced in a study of blood T cells in healthy people across ages. Together with a sample-barcoded 5' primer, a J-beta primer mix was included in a second PCR lasting about 6 to 12 cycles. TCRdb called the 5' RACE reads again in MiXCR, with one record for every CDR3 protein. The sample consists of approximately 400,000 distinct CDR3 sequences, more than 45% of them appearing once. The sample taken for sequencing was blood. These receptors originate from a man aged 60 to 75 in good health.

This clonotype was seen a handful of times. The CDR3 nucleotides are TGTGCCAGCAGCCCCCGGACCCCTCGCTCCTACAATGAGCAGTTCTTC. Protein sequence: CASSPRTPRSYNEQFF. The genes are TRBV13 and TRBJ2-1, with D unresolved. CDR3 length equals 16 residues. Germline lookup yields CDR1 PRHDT and CDR2 FYEKMQ (reference sequence). V was clipped by 5 bases and J by 0 bases, with 14 bases between them.

The chain couples TRBV27 to TRBJ1-5; D ambiguous. Germline V lookup: CDR1 MNHEY, CDR2 SMNVEV (reference sequence). CDR3 length equals 14 residues. Trimming pared 3 bases from V and 3 bases from J, leaving 9 bases between. The CDR3 bases are TGTGCCAGCAGTTTGAGGTGGGCCAATCAGCCCCAGCATTTT. It is translated as CASSLRWANQPQHF.

The sample holds many counts of this clonotype. The chain carries TRBV5-1 and TRBJ2-7, with D possibly TRBD2 on 6 matching bases. Trimming shortened V by 3 bases and J by 4 bases, and 11 bases separated the two germline ends. The CDR3 has 13 amino acids. Germline V gene data show CDR1 as SGHRS and CDR2 as YFSETQ. CDR3 in amino acids: CASSSTSRYEQYF. Written as DNA, the CDR3 is TGCGCCAGCAGCTCGACTAGTCGATACGAGCAGTACTTC.

The V and J genes are TRBV28 and TRBJ2-5; D is ambiguous. V was clipped by 5 bases and J by 2 bases, with 12 bases between them. Germline CDR1 MDHEN, CDR2 SYDVKM. The CDR3 runs to 14 residues. The CDR3: CASSATGSQETQYF. In DNA, the CDR3 is TGTGCCAGCAGTGCCACCGGGTCGCAAGAGACCCAGTACTTC. Full variable domain (outside the CDR3, taken from reference TRBV28 and TRBJ2-5): DVKVTQSSRYLVKRTGEKVFLECVQDMDHENMFWYRQDPGLGLRLIYFSYDVKMKEKGDIPEGYSVSREKKERFSLILESASTNQTSMYLCASSATGSQETQYFGPGTRLLVL.

This chain connects TRBV20-1 to TRBJ2-5; TRBD1 aligns across 9 bases. This CDR3 spans 17 amino acids. With 4 bases clipped from V and 6 bases from J, the junction kept 18 bases outside the gene matches. Germline V gives CDR1 DFQATT, CDR2 SNEGSKA (reference sequence). The CDR3 region has the DNA TGCAGTGCTATAGATCCCCCGACAGGGGGTTTGGGGAAGACCCAGTACTTC. Translating gives CSAIDPPTGGLGKTQYF.

The V gene is TRBV5-8, the J gene TRBJ1-2; D is uncertain. Germline assignment: CDR1 SGHTS and CDR2 YDEGEE. V was cut by 1 base and J by 8 bases, with 9 bases left in between. This CDR3 has 12 residues. The CDR3 DNA sequence: TGTGCCAGCAGCTTGTACTGGGAGGGCTACACCTTC. It is translated as CASSLYWEGYTF.

This chain uses TRBV5-6 with TRBJ1-6; 7 bases line up with TRBD1. Germline loops: CDR1 SGHDT, CDR2 YYEEEE. The CDR3 is 15 residues long. V lost 0 bases, J lost 5 bases, and 2 bases stayed unmatched. In DNA form, the CDR3 reads TGTGCCAGCAGCTTGGGTCAGGGGGATAATTCACCCCTCCACTTT. Protein: CASSLGQGDNSPLHF.